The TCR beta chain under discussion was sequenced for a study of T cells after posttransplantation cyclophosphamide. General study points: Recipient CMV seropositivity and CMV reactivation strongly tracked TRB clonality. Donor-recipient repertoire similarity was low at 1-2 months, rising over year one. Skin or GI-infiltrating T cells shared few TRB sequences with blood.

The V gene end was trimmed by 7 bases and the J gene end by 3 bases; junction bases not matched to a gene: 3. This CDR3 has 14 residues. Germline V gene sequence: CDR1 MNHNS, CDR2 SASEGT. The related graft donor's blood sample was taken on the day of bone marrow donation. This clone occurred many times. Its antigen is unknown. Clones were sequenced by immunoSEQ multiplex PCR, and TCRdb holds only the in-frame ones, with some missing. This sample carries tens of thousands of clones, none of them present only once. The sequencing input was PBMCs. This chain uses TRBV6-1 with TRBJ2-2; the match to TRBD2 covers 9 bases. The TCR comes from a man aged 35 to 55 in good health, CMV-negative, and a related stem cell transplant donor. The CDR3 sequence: CASNSGGHTGELFF. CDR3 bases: TGTGCCAGCAACAGCGGGGGGCACACCGGGGAGCTGTTTTTT.